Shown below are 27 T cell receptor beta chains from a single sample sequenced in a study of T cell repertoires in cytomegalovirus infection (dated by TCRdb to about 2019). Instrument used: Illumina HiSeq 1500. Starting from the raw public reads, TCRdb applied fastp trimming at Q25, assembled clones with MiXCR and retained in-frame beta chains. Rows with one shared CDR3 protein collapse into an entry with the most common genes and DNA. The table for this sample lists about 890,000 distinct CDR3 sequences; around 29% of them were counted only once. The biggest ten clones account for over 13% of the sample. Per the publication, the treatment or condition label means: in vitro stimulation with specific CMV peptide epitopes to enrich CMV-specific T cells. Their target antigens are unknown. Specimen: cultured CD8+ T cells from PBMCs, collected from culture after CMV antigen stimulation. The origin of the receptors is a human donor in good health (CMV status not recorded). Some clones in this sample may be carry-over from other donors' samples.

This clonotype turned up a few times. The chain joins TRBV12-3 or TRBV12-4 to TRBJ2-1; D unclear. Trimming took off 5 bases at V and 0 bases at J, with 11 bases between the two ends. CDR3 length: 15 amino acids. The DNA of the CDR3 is TGTGCCAGCAGTGGCCTATCCCCCTCCTACAATGAGCAGTTCTTC. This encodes CASSGLSPSYNEQFF.

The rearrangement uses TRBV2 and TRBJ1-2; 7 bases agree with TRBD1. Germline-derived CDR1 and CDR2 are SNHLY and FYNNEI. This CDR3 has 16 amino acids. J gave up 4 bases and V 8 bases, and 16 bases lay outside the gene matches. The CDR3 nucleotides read TGTGCCAGCGGAACCAATTACAGGGGTTTCTTCTATGGCTACACCTTC. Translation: CASGTNYRGFFYGYTF.

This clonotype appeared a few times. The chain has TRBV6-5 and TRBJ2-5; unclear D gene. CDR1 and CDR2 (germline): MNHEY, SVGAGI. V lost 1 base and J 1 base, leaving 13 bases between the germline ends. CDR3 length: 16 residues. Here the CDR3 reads CASSYLGLRGQETQYF. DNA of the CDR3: TGTGCCAGCAGTTACTTAGGGCTCAGAGGCCAAGAGACCCAGTACTTC.

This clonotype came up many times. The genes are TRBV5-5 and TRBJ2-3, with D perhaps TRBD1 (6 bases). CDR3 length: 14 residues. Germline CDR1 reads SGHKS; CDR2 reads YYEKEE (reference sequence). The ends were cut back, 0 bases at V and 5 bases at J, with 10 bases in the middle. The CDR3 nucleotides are TGTGCCAGCAGCTTGGGGCAGGGGATAGATACGCAGTATTTT. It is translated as CASSLGQGIDTQYF.

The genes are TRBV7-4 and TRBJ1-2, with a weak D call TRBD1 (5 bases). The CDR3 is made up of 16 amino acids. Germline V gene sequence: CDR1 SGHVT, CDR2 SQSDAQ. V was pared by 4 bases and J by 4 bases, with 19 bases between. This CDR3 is CASSSTYRDFIYGYTF. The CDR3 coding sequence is TGTGCCAGCAGCTCGACTTACCGGGACTTTATCTATGGCTACACCTTC.

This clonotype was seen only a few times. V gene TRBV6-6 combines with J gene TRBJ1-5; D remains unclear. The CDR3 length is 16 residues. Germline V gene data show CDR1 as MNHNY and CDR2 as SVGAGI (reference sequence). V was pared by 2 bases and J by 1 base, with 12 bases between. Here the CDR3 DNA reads TGTGCCAGCAGTTACAGGACCCCGAGGAGCAATCAGCCCCAGCATTTT. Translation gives CASSYRTPRSNQPQHF.

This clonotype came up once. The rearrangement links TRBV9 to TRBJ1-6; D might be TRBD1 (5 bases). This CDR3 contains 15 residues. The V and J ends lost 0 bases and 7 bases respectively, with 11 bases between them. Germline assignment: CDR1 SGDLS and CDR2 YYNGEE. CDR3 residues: CASSVGEGFNSPLHF. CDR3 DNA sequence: TGTGCCAGCAGCGTAGGTGAGGGGTTCAATTCACCCCTCCACTTT.

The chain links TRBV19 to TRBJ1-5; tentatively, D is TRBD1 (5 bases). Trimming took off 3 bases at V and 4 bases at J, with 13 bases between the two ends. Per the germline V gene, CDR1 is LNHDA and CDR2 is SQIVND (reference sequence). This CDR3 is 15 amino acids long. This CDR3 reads CASSIVGDGNQPQHF. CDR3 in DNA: TGTGCCAGTAGTATTGTGGGGGACGGTAATCAGCCCCAGCATTTT.

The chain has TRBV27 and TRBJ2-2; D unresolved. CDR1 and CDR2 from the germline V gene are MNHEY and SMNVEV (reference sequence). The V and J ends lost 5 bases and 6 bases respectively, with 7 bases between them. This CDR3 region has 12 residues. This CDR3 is CASSNGSGELFF. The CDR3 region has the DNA TGTGCCAGCAGTAACGGGTCCGGGGAGCTGTTTTTT.

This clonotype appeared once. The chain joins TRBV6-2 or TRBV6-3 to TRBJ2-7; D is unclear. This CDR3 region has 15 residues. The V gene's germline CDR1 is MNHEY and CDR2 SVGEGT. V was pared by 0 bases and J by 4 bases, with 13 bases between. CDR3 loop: CASSYSPVQPYEQYV. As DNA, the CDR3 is TGTGCCAGCAGTTACTCCCCGGTGCAGCCATACGAGCAGTACGTC.

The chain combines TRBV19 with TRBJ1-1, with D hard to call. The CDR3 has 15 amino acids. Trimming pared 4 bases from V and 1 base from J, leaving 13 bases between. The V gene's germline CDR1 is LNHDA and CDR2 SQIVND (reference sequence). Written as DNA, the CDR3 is TGTGCCAGTAGTAACACTTACCGGCCGAACACTGAAGCTTTCTTT. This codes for CASSNTYRPNTEAFF.

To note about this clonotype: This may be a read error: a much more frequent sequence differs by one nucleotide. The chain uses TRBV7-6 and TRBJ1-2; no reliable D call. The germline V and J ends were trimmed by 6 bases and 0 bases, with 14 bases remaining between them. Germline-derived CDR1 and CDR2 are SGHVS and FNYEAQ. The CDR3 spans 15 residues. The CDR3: CASSYGEGTNYGYTF. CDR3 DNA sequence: TGTGCCAGCAGTTACGGGGAGGGTACTAACTATGGCTACACCTTC.

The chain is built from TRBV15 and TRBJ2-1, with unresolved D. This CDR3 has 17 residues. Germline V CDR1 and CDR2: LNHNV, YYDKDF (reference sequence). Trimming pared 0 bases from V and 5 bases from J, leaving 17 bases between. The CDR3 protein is CATSRDRPPFLHNEQFF. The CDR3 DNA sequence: TGTGCCACCAGCAGAGATAGGCCCCCCTTCTTACACAATGAGCAGTTCTTC.

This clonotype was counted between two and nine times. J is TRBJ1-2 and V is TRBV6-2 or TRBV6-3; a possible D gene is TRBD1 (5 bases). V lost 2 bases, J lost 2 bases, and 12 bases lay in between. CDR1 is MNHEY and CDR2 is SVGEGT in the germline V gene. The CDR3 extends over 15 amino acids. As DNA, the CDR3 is TGTGCCAGCAGTTACCCTTTGACAGCGAACTATGGCTACACCTTC. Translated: CASSYPLTANYGYTF.

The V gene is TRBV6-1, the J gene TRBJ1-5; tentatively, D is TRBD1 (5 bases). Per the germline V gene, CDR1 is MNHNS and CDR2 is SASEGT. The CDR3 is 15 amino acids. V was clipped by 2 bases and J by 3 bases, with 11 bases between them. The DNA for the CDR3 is TGTGCCAGCAGTGAAATCGGGGGTCTCAATCAGCCCCAGCATTTT. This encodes CASSEIGGLNQPQHF.

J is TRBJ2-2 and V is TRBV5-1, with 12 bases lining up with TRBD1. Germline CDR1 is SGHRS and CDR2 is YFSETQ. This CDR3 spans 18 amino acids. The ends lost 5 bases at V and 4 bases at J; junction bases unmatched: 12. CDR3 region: CASSHPGQGAQITGELFF. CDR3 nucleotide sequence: TGCGCCAGCAGTCATCCGGGACAGGGGGCGCAGATCACCGGGGAGCTGTTTTTT.

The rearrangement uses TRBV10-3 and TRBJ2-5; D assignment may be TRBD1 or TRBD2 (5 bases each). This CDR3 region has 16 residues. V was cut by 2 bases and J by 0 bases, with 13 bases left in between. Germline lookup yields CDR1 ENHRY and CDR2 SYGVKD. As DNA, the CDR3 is TGTGCCATCAGTGAGGTACGGGGCGGGTACCAAGAGACCCAGTACTTC. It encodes CAISEVRGGYQETQYF.

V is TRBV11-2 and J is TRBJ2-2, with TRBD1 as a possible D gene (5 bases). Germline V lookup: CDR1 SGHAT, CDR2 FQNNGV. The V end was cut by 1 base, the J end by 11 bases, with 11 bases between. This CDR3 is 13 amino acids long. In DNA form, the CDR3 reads TGTGCCAGCAGCTTAGTGCAGGGTATAGAGCTGTTTTTT. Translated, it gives CASSLVQGIELFF.

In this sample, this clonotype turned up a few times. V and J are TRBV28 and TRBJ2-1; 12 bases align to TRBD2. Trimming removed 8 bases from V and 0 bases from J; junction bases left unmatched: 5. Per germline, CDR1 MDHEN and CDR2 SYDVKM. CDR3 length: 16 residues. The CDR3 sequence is CASRTSGVTSYNEQFF. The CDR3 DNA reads TGTGCCAGCCGGACTAGCGGGGTCACCTCCTACAATGAGCAGTTCTTC.

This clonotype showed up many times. CDR3 amino acids: CASIRTEEGQETQYF. For the CDR3, the DNA is TGTGCCAGCATCCGGACAGAGGAGGGCCAAGAGACCCAGTACTTC. This rearrangement joins TRBV7-2 to TRBJ2-5; D may correspond to TRBD1 or TRBD2 (6 bases each). CDR1 SGHTA and CDR2 FQGNSA come from the germline V gene. Between the trimmed V and J ends, which lost 7 bases and 1 base, there was a span of 16 bases. CDR3 length: 15 amino acids.

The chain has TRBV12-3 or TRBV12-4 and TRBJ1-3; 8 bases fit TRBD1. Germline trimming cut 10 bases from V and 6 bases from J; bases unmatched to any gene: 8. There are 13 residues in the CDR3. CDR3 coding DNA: TGTGCCAACCTCAGGGGGCCGGTAAACACCATATATTTT. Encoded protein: CANLRGPVNTIYF.

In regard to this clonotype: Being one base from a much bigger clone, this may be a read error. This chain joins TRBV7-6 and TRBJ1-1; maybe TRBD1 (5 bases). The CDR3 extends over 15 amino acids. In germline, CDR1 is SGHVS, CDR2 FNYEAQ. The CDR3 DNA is TGTGTCAGCAGCATAGGGGCGGACATGAACACTGAAGCTTTCTTT. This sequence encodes CVSSIGADMNTEAFF.

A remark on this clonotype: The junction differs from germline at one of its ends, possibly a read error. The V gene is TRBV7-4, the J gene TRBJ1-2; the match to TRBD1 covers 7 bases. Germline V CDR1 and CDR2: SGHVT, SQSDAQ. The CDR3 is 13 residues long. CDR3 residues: CTSSSKGGEGYTF. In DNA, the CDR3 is TGTACCAGCAGCTCCAAAGGGGGCGAGGGCTACACCTTC.

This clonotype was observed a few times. CDR3 protein: CASSLNKGGGETQYF. The CDR3, as DNA: TGTGCCAGCAGCTTAAACAAGGGAGGGGGAGAGACCCAGTACTTC. The chain recombines TRBV11-3 with TRBJ2-5; perhaps TRBD2 as D (7 bases). Trimming cost V 2 bases and J 4 bases, with 14 bases left between them. Germline CDR1 reads SGHNT; CDR2 reads YENEEA. The CDR3 runs 15 residues.

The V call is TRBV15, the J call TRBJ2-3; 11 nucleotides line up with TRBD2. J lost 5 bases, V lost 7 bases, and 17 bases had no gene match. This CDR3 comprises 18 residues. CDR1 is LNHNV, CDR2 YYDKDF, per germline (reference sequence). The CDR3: CATTLEVFSGGVLDTQYF. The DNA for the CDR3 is TGTGCCACCACCCTAGAGGTGTTTAGCGGGGGGGTGTTAGATACGCAGTATTTT.

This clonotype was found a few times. CDR3 nucleotide sequence: TGTGCCAGCAGCCCAGAGGGGCTTGGTACAGATACGCAGTATTTT. Protein product: CASSPEGLGTDTQYF. The rearrangement uses TRBV9 and TRBJ2-3, with D tentatively TRBD1 or TRBD2 (5 bases each). The V end was cut by 4 bases, the J end by 3 bases, with 15 bases between. CDR3 size: 15 residues. Per the germline V gene, CDR1 is SGDLS and CDR2 is YYNGEE. The complete variable domain, with remaining parts taken from reference TRBV9 and TRBJ2-3, reads DSGVTQTPKHLITATGQRVTLRCSPRSGDLSVYWYQQSLDQGLQFLIQYYNGEERAKGNILERFSAQQFPDLHSELNLSSLELGDSALYFCASSPEGLGTDTQYFGPGTRLTVL.

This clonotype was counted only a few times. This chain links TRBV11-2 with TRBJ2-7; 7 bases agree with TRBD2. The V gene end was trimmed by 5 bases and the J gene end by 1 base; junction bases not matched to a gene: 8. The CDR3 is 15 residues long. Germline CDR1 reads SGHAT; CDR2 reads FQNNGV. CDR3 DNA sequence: TGTGCCAGCAGCCCCTGGGAGGGTGAATCCTACGAGCAGTACGTC. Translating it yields CASSPWEGESYEQYV.